The entry that follows covers one T cell receptor beta chain sequence. The target antigen is unknown. This sample also contains other DNA sequences that code for the same CDR3. Method: immunoSEQ multiplex PCR; TCRdb's copy keeps in-frame clones and lacks some. The sample carries some 150,000 clones, 85% to 95% recorded once. The entry originates in a study of T cell responses to AZD1222 COVID-19 vaccine. Germline-derived CDR1 and CDR2 are SGHRS and YFSETQ. V was shortened by 0 bases and J by 2 bases, with 9 bases between the two germline ends. This CDR3 spans 14 amino acids. Broader study findings: Among AZD1222 vaccinees, only 5 to 7 were seropositive at baseline.

This TCR was recovered from an adult in good health. This material consisted of peripheral blood, taken on day 0 of AZD1222 vaccination. The chain couples TRBV5-1 to TRBJ2-7, with D possibly TRBD2 on 5 matching bases. CDR3 DNA sequence: TGCGCCAGCAGCTTGGGGACGGGGACCTACGAGCAGTACTTC. Encoded protein: CASSLGTGTYEQYF.